The 14 T cell receptor beta chains below all came from one sample that was sequenced in a study of tumor and adjacent non-tumor tissue in lung cancer. The template was RNA from unsorted bulk tissue. Three rounds of nested PCR, following a modified ARM-PCR protocol, produced the TCRbeta library. MiXCR, run by TCRdb on the multiplex PCR reads, gives a single entry per CDR3 protein. Among 120,000 or so distinct CDR3 sequences listed, approximately 87% were seen once. Sequenced sample: lung tumor tissue. The origin of the receptors is a man between 65 and 85 years old with non-small cell lung cancer.

In regard to this clonotype: At one end the junction does not follow the germline gene, possibly because of a read error. The chain has TRBV7-2 and TRBJ2-5; D possibly corresponds to TRBD2 (7 bases). CDR3 length: 16 amino acids. Germline CDR1 is SGHTA and CDR2 is FQGNSA. CDR3 sequence (DNA): TGTGTCAGCAGCTTACTGCCGGGGGGCATTCAAGAGACCCAGTACTTC. Its translation is CVSSLLPGGIQETQYF.

Comments on this clonotype: The CDR3 does not end in the conserved phenylalanine or tryptophan, so this is likely a read error. The chain joins TRBV29-1 to TRBJ2-7; 8 nucleotides line up with TRBD2. The CDR3 spans 16 residues. Germline CDR1 reads SQVTM; CDR2 reads ANQGSEA. After removal of 0 bases from V and 0 bases from J, the junction contained 7 bases not matched to a gene. As DNA, the CDR3 is TGCAGCGTTGAAGATCGGGGGGGACTCAGCTCCTACGAGCAGTACCTC. Amino acid sequence: CSVEDRGGLSSYEQYL.

This clonotype was seen only once. A much bigger clone sits one base away, suggesting this may be a read error. The V call is TRBV10-3, the J call TRBJ1-1; D gene ambiguous. CDR1 is ENHRY, CDR2 SYGVKD, per germline. The CDR3 runs 14 residues. CDR3 nucleotides: TGTGCCGTCAGTGAAAAAGGTTTTGGCACTGAAGCTTTCTTT. Amino acid sequence: CAVSEKGFGTEAFF.

In the case of this clonotype: Because the CDR3 is missing its conserved closing phenylalanine or tryptophan, this is likely a read error. This chain uses TRBV29-1 with TRBJ1-1, with D unresolved. Trimming cost V 7 bases and J 5 bases, with 17 bases left between them. Germline assignment: CDR1 SQVTM and CDR2 ANQGSEA. The CDR3 is 13 residues long. The CDR3 loop reads CSGKRSRLTEAFC. DNA for the CDR3: TGCAGCGGAAAAAGGAGTCGATTGACTGAAGCTTTCTGT.

This rearrangement joins TRBV10-1 to TRBJ1-6; D unresolved. The CDR3 is made up of 14 amino acids. Deletions cut 3 bases from V and 5 bases from J, with 8 bases between. Looked up from germline, CDR1 is WNHNN and CDR2 is SYGVQD (reference sequence). The CDR3 loop is CASSESLHNSPLHF. The CDR3 coding sequence is TGCGCCAGCAGTGAATCGCTACATAATTCACCCCTCCACTTT.

As concerns this clonotype: A read error is likely, as this CDR3 ends without the conserved phenylalanine or tryptophan. The chain couples TRBV6-2 or TRBV6-3 to TRBJ2-1; 8 bases match TRBD2. The trim removed 5 bases at V and 9 bases at J, leaving 12 bases unmatched. The CDR3 extends over 15 amino acids. The germline gives CDR1 MNHEY, CDR2 SVGEGT. In nucleotides, the CDR3 is TGTGCCAGCAGTCCGGGACTAGGCAATATCATTGAGCAGTTCTTA. The encoded protein is CASSPGLGNIIEQFL.

The table lists this clonotype with a few counts. Germline is not matched at one junction end, which may reflect a read error. V is TRBV6-5 and J is TRBJ1-1, with 9 bases identical to TRBD1. Germline-derived CDR1 and CDR2 are MNHEY and SVGAGI. This CDR3 is 15 amino acids long. CDR3 bases: TGTGCCAGCATGACCGGGACAGGGTTGGTTACTGAGGCTTTCTTT. It yields the protein CASMTGTGLVTEAFF.

The chain recombines TRBV29-1 with TRBJ2-1, with TRBD1 identical over 7 bases. CDR3 length: 14 amino acids. With 6 bases clipped from V and 7 bases from J, the junction kept 12 bases outside the gene matches. Germline CDR1 is SQVTM and CDR2 is ANQGSEA. This CDR3 reads CSVLEGGRGNEQFF. In nucleotides, the CDR3 is TGCAGCGTCTTAGAAGGGGGCCGTGGTAATGAGCAGTTCTTC.

With respect to this clonotype: Mismatch with germline at one junction end may stem from a read error. This sequence joins TRBV24-1 and TRBJ2-3, with 7 bases identical to TRBD2. The germline CDR1 and CDR2 sequences are KGHDR and SFDVKD. The length of the CDR3 is 13 residues. In nucleotides, the CDR3 is TGTGCCATCAGTGGGACTAATGTGGATACGCAGTATTTT. The encoded protein is CAISGTNVDTQYF.

V is TRBV6-2 or TRBV6-3 and J is TRBJ2-5; D is uncertain. This CDR3 has 14 amino acids. CDR1 is MNHEY, CDR2 SVGEGT, per germline. Between the trimmed V and J ends, which lost 7 bases and 5 bases, there was a span of 17 bases. The CDR3 here is CASNRNPSRETQYF. The CDR3 DNA is TGTGCCAGCAATAGAAACCCAAGCCGGGAGACCCAGTACTTC.

As for this clonotype: Mismatch with germline at one junction end may stem from a read error. The chain recombines TRBV11-2 with TRBJ2-7; D is undetermined. The CDR3 runs 13 residues. Germline V CDR1 and CDR2: SGHAT, FQNNGV. CDR3 protein: CARSLSEIYEQYF. As DNA, the CDR3 is TGTGCCAGGAGCTTAAGCGAGATATACGAGCAGTACTTC.

A word on this clonotype: No conserved phenylalanine or tryptophan is present at the end of the CDR3, so a read error is the likely explanation. The rearrangement links TRBV6-5 to TRBJ2-5; TRBD2 agrees at 10 bases. The CDR3 has 15 residues. CDR1 MNHEY and CDR2 SVGAGI come from the germline V gene. CDR3 in amino acids: CAGSPTSGIQETQYL. CDR3 DNA: TGTGCCGGCAGTCCTACTAGCGGGATTCAAGAGACCCAGTACTTA.

In its sample, this clonotype was seen once. One end of the junction varies from germline; a read error may be responsible. The J gene is TRBJ2-1, the V gene TRBV11-2; a weak D match, TRBD1 (5 bases). Germline CDR1 and CDR2: SGHAT and FQNNGV. The CDR3 consists of 15 residues. In DNA form, the CDR3 reads TGTGCCTGCAGCTTAAGTCAGGGCCCTTACAATGAGCAGTTCTTC. The encoded protein is CACSLSQGPYNEQFF. Combining the CDR3 with reference TRBV11-2 and TRBJ2-1 gives the whole variable domain EAGVAQSPRYKIIEKRQSVAFWCNPISGHATLYWYQQILGQGPKLLIQFQNNGVVDDSQLPKDRFSAERLKGVDSTLKIQPAKLEDSAVYLCACSLSQGPYNEQFFGPGTRLTVL.

Remarks on this clonotype: One junction end does not reproduce the germline sequence, and a read error may be involved. The rearrangement joins TRBV6-5 to TRBJ1-6, with 7 bases fitting TRBD1. Germline V gives CDR1 MNHEY, CDR2 SVGAGI. The CDR3 runs 15 residues. This chain's CDR3 is CASSSTAGGNSLLHF. CDR3 DNA sequence: TGTGCCAGCAGCTCGACGGCAGGGGGAAATTCACTCCTCCACTTT.